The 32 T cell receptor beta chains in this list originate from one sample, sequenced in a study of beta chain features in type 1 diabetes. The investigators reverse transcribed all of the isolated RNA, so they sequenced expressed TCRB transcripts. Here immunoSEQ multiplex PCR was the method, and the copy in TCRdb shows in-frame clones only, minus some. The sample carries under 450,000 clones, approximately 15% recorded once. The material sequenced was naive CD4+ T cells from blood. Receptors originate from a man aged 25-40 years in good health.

This chain's CDR3 is CASSLSGAIQETQYF. The DNA of the CDR3 is TGTGCCAGCAGCTTATCGGGGGCGATACAAGAGACCCAGTACTTC. The chain is built from TRBV7-9 and TRBJ2-5; D possibly uses TRBD1 or TRBD2 (6 bases each). Germline CDR1 is SEHNR and CDR2 is FQNEAQ (reference sequence). V lost 2 bases and J 2 bases, leaving 12 bases between the germline ends. The CDR3 spans 15 residues.

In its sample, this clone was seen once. DNA for the CDR3: TGTGCCAGCACCCTCACTGCGACGAACACCGGGGAGCTGTTTTTT. Translating gives CASTLTATNTGELFF. V gene TRBV7-2 combines with J gene TRBJ2-2; D not resolved. The CDR3 is 15 amino acids. Per the germline V gene, CDR1 is SGHTA and CDR2 is FQGNSA. Trimming cost V 7 bases and J 0 bases, with 12 bases left between them.

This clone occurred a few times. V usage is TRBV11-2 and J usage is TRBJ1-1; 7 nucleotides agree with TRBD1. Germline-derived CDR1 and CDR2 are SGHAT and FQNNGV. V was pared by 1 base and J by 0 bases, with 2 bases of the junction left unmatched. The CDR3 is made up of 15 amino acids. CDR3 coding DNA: TGTGCCAGCAGCTTAGTGGGACAGATGAACACTGAAGCTTTCTTT. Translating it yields CASSLVGQMNTEAFF.

In DNA form, the CDR3 reads TGTGCCATCAGGGGGACTAGCGGGAATACGCAGTATTTT. Its protein product is CAIRGTSGNTQYF. The chain links TRBV10-3 to TRBJ2-3; 13 bases align to TRBD2. V gave up 6 bases and J gave up 7 bases; unmatched junction bases: 1. This CDR3 contains 13 residues. Germline CDR1 ENHRY, CDR2 SYGVKD.

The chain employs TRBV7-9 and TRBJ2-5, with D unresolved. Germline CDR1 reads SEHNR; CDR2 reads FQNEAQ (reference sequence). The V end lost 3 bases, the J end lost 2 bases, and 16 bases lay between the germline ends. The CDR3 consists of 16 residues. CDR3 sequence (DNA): TGTGCCAGCAGCTTCATCCAGGCAGGTGGTCAAGAGACCCAGTACTTC. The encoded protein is CASSFIQAGGQETQYF. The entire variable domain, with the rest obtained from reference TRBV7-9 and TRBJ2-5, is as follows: DTGVSQNPRHKITKRGQNVTFRCDPISEHNRLYWYRQTLGQGPEFLTYFQNEAQLEKSRLLSDRFSAERPKGSFSTLEIQRTEQGDSAMYLCASSFIQAGGQETQYFGPGTRLLVL.

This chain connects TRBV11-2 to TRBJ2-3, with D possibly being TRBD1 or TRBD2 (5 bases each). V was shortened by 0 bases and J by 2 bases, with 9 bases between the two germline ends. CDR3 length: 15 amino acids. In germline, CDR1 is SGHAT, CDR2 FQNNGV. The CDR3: CASSLDGTTTDTQYF. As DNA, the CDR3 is TGTGCCAGCAGCTTAGATGGGACCACCACAGATACGCAGTATTTT.

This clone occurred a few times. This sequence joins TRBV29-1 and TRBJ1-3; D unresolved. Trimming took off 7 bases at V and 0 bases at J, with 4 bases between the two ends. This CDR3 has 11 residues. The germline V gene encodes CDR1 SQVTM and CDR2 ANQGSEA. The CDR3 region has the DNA TGCAGCGCAATCTCTGGAAACACCATATATTTT. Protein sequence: CSAISGNTIYF. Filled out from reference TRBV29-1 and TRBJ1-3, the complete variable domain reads SAVISQKPSRDICQRGTSLTIQCQVDSQVTMMFWYRQQPGQSLTLIATANQGSEATYESGFVIDKFPISRPNLTFSTLTVSNMSPEDSSIYLCSAISGNTIYFGEGSWLTVV.

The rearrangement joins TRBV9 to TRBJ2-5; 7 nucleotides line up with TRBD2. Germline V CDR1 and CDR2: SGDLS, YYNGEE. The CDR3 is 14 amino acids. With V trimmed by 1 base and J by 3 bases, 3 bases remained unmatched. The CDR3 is CASSVYSGKETQYF. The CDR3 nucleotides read TGTGCCAGCAGCGTATACAGCGGGAAAGAGACCCAGTACTTC.

The CDR3 DNA reads TGTGCCAGCAGCCGAGCGGGCCTTGAAGCTTTCTTT. It is translated as CASSRAGLEAFF. The chain uses TRBV14 and TRBJ1-1; D uncertain. Germline CDR1 SGHDN, CDR2 FVKESK. This CDR3 contains 12 residues. The V and J ends lost 4 bases and 7 bases respectively, with 10 bases between them.

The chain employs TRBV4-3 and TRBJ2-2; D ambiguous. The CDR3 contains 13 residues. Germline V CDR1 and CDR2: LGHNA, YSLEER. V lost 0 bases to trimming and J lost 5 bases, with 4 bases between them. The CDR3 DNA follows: TGCGCCAGCAGCCAAGAGAGGACCGGGGAGCTGTTTTTT. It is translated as CASSQERTGELFF.

The CDR3 DNA reads as TGTGCCATCAGCCTAGACCGGGACAGCCTCAGATCCCAGTACTTC. Translating gives CAISLDRDSLRSQYF. This chain joins TRBV10-3 and TRBJ2-7, with 7 bases identical to TRBD1. Per germline, CDR1 ENHRY and CDR2 SYGVKD. V gave up 6 bases and J gave up 10 bases; unmatched junction bases: 18. This CDR3 region has 15 residues.

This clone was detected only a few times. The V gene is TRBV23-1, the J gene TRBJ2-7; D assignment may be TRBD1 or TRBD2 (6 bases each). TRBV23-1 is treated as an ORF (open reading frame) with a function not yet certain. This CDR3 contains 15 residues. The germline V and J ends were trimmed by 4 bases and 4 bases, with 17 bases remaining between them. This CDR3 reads CASSPQPRGGYEQYV. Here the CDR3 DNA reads TGCGCCAGCAGTCCGCAACCCAGAGGGGGGTACGAGCAGTACGTC.

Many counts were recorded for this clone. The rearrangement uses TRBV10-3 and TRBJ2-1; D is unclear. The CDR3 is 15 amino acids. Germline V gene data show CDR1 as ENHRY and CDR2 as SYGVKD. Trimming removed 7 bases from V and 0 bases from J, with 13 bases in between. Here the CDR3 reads CAITSGEASYNEQFF. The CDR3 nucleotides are TGTGCCATCACATCGGGCGAGGCCTCCTACAATGAGCAGTTCTTC.

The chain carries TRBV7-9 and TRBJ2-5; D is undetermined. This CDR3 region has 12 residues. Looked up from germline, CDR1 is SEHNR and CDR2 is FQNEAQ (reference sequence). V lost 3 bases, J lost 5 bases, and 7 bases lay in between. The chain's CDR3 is CASSFQLETQYF. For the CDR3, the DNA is TGTGCCAGCAGCTTTCAGCTCGAGACCCAGTACTTC.

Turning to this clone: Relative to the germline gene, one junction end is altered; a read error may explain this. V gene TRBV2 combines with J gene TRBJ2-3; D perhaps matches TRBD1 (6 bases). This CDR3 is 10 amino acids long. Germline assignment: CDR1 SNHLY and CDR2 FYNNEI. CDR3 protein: CASSERDIDF. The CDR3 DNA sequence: TGTGCCAGCAGCGAACGGGACATTGATTTT. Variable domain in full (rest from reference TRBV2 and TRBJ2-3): EPEVTQTPSHQVTQMGQEVILRCVPISNHLYFYWYRQILGQKVEFLVSFYNNEISEKSEIFDDQFSVERPDGSNFTLKIRSTKLEDSAMYFCASSERDIDFGPGTRLTVL.

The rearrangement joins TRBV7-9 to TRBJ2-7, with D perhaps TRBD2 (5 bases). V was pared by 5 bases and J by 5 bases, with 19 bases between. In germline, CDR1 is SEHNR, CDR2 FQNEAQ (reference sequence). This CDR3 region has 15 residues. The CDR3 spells CASSTLEGGYDEQYF. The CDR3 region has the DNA TGTGCCAGCAGCACACTGGAAGGAGGTTACGACGAGCAGTACTTC.

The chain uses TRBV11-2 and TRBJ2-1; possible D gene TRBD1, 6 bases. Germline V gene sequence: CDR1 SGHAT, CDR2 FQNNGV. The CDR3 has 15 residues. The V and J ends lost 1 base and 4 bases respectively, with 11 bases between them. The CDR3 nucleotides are TGTGCCAGCAGCTTAGGGTCAGGGGCATACAATGAGCAGTTCTTC. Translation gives CASSLGSGAYNEQFF.

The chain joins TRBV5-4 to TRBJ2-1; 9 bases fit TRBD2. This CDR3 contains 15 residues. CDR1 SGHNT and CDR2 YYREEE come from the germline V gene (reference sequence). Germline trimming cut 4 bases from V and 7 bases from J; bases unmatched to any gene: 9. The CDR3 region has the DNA TGTGCCAGCAGCGCCCAAGGGGGACTAGCAAATGAGCAGTTCTTC. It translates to CASSAQGGLANEQFF.

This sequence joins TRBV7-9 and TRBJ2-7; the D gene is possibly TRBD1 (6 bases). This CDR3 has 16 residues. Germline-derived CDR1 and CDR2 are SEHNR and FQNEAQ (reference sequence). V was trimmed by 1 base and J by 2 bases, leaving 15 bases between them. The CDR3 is CASSLETRGQPYEQYF. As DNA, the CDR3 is TGTGCCAGCAGCTTAGAAACCCGAGGACAGCCCTACGAGCAGTACTTC. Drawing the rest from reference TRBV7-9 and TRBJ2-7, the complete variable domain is DTGVSQNPRHKITKRGQNVTFRCDPISEHNRLYWYRQTLGQGPEFLTYFQNEAQLEKSRLLSDRFSAERPKGSFSTLEIQRTEQGDSAMYLCASSLETRGQPYEQYFGPGTRLTVT.

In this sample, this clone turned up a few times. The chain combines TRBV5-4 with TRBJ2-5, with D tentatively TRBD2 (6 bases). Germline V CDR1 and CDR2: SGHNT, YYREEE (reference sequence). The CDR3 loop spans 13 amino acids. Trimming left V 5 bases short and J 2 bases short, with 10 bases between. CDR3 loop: CASRSLAQETQYF. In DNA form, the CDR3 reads TGTGCCAGCAGAAGTCTAGCGCAAGAGACCCAGTACTTC.

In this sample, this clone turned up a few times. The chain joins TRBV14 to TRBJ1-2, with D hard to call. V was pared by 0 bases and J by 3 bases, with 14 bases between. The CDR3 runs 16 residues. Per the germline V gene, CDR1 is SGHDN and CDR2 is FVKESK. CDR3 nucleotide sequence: TGTGCCAGCAGCCAAGATATTGCGGGCCGGGACTATGGCTACACCTTC. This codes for CASSQDIAGRDYGYTF. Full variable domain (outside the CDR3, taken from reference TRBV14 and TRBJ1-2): EAGVTQFPSHSVIEKGQTVTLRCDPISGHDNLYWYRRVMGKEIKFLLHFVKESKQDESGMPNNRFLAERTGGTYSTLKVQPAELEDSGVYFCASSQDIAGRDYGYTFGSGTRLTVV.

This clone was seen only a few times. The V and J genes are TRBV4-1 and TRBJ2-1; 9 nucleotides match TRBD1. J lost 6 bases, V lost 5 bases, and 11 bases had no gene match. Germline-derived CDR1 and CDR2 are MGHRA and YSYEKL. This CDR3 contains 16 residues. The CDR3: CASSEGGTGSRNEQFF. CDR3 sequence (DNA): TGCGCCAGCAGCGAAGGCGGGACAGGGTCCCGCAATGAGCAGTTCTTC.

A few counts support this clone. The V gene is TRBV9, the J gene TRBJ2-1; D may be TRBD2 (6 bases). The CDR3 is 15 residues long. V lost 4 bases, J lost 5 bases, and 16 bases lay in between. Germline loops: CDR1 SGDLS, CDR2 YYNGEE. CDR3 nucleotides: TGTGCCAGCAGCCGAAATAGCGGTACCCACAATGAGCAGTTCTTC. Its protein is CASSRNSGTHNEQFF. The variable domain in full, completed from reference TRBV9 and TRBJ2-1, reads DSGVTQTPKHLITATGQRVTLRCSPRSGDLSVYWYQQSLDQGLQFLIQYYNGEERAKGNILERFSAQQFPDLHSELNLSSLELGDSALYFCASSRNSGTHNEQFFGPGTRLTVL.

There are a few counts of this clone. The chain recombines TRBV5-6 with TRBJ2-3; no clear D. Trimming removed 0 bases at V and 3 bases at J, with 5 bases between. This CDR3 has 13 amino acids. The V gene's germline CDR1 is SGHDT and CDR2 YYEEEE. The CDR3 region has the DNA TGTGCCAGCAGCTTGGTAGATACAGATACGCAGTATTTT. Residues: CASSLVDTDTQYF.

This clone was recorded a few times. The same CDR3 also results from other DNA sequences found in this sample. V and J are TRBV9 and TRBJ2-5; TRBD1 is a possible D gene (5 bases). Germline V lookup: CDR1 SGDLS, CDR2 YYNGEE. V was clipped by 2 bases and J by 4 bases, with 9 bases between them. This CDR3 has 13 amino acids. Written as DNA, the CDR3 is TGTGCCAGCAGCGTCAGGGTCGGAGAGACCCAGTACTTC. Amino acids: CASSVRVGETQYF.

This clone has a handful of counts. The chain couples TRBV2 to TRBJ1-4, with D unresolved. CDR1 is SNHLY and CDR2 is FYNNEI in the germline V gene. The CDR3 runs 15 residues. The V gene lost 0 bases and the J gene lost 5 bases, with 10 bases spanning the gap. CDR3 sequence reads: CASSEAWRLNEKLFF. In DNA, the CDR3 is TGTGCCAGCAGTGAAGCGTGGCGGCTAAATGAAAAACTGTTTTTT.

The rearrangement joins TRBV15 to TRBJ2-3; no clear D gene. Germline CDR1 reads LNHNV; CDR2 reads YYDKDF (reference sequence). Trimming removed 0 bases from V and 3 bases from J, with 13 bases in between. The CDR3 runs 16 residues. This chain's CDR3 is CATSRDLTRATDTQYF. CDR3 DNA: TGTGCCACCAGCAGAGATTTGACACGGGCTACAGATACGCAGTATTTT.

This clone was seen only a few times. This CDR3 is CASSLGLALIQDTQYF. DNA of the CDR3: TGTGCCAGCAGCTTAGGACTAGCGCTAATTCAGGATACGCAGTATTTT. The genes are TRBV7-3 and TRBJ2-3; the match to TRBD2 covers 9 bases. The CDR3 has 16 residues. In germline, CDR1 is SGHTA, CDR2 FQGTGA. The V gene end was trimmed by 2 bases and the J gene end by 6 bases; junction bases not matched to a gene: 9.

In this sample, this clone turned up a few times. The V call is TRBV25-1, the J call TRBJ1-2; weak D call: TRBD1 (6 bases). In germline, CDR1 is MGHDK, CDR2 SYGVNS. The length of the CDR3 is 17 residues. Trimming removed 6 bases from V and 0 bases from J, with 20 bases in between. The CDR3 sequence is CASSATPGGASNYGYTF. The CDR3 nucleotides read TGTGCCAGCAGCGCTACCCCCGGGGGGGCTTCTAACTATGGCTACACCTTC.

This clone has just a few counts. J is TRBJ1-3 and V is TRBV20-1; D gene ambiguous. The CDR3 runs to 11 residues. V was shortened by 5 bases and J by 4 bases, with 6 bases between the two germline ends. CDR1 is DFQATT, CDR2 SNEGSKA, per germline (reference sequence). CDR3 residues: CSAFRGNTIYF. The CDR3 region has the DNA TGCAGTGCTTTCAGAGGAAACACCATATATTTT.

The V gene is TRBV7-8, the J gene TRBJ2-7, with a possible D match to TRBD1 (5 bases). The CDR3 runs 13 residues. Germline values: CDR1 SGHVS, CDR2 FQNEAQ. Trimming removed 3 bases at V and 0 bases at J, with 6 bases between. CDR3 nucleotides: TGTGCCAGCAGCTTTGGGGCCTCCTACGAGCAGTACGTC. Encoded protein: CASSFGASYEQYV.

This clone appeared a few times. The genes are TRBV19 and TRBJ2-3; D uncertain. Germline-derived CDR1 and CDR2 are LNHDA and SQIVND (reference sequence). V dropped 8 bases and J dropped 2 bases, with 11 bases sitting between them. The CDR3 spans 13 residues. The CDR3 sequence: CASGQTNTDTQYF. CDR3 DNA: TGTGCCAGTGGTCAAACCAACACAGATACGCAGTATTTT.